This T cell receptor beta chain comes out of a study of control samples from healthy donors and cancer patients. Repertoires were generated with immunoSEQ multiplex PCR, while TCRdb's copy carries only in-frame clones and drops some. The sample has 95,000 to 100,000 clones; roughly 89% are singletons. The sequenced sample was blood. The TCR was taken from a man aged 30 to 39 in good health.

The CDR3 DNA reads TGTGCCAGCAGATGGGGCGGGGAGCAGTACTTC. Translation: CASRWGGEQYF. This chain joins TRBV3-1 (or the pseudogene TRBV3-2) and TRBJ2-7; D is perhaps TRBD1 or TRBD2 (5 bases each). The length of the CDR3 is 11 residues. V lost 6 bases and J lost 7, with 10 bases in between. Per germline, CDR1 LGHDT and CDR2 YNNKEL (reference sequence).